The clone carrying this T cell receptor (beta chain) has a single count. Survey-level immunoSEQ v3.0 assays were run. Sequencing had a target that covered about 40,000-55,000 T-cell genomes per sample. Some clones are missing from TCRdb's copy, which holds only in-frame ones; the method was immunoSEQ multiplex PCR. The data show 30,000 to 40,000 clones, around nine tenths seen once. These data come from a study of long-term antiretroviral therapy in people with HIV. Each HIV participant was treated in the United States. About 1-10 million cryopreserved PBMC were held in samples before DNA extraction. Germline V CDR1 and CDR2: GTSNPN, SVGIG (reference sequence). There are 14 residues in the CDR3. V was cut by 3 bases and J by 6 bases, with 15 bases left in between.

The chain employs TRBV30 and TRBJ1-5; a weak D match, TRBD1 (6 bases). The sequence derives from a man between 18 and 29 years old with HIV. The sequencing here drew on unsorted PBMCs, taken 1.1 years after starting antiretroviral therapy. CDR3 sequence: CAWSAGVSSQPQHF. The CDR3 bases are TGTGCCTGGAGCGCAGGGGTTTCCTCTCAGCCCCAGCATTTT.